Below, 23 T cell receptor beta chains from the same sample are listed, as sequenced in a study of radiotherapy plus CTLA-4 blockade in lung cancer. Produced via immunoSEQ multiplex PCR; TCRdb's table is partial and in-frame only. Among 25,000 to 35,000 clones listed, about four fifths were seen once. Here the sequenced sample was peripheral blood, taken from a patient treated with radiotherapy plus ipilimumab. The receptor source for this set is a human donor with non-small cell lung cancer that progressed on radiotherapy plus ipilimumab.

The chain is built from TRBV6-1 and TRBJ1-5; D possibly corresponds to TRBD1 (5 bases). CDR1 and CDR2 from the germline V gene are MNHNS and SASEGT. The CDR3 runs 14 residues. With 6 bases removed from V and 4 bases from J, the gap between germline ends came to 13 bases. CDR3 sequence: CASRHRGLNQPQHF. In DNA form, the CDR3 reads TGTGCCAGCAGACACCGGGGACTAAATCAGCCCCAGCATTTT.

This clone has more than one count but fewer than ten. This sequence joins TRBV6-1 and TRBJ1-1; D is possibly TRBD1 (5 bases). This CDR3 is 15 amino acids long. V lost 7 bases to trimming and J lost 0 bases, with 15 bases between them. CDR1 and CDR2 (germline): MNHNS, SASEGT. CDR3 coding DNA: TGTGCCAGCACCGATGGGGGTGGGATGAACACTGAAGCTTTCTTT. Translating it yields CASTDGGGMNTEAFF.

V is TRBV7-3 and J is TRBJ2-5; 11 positions agree with TRBD2. V dropped 1 base and J dropped 5; count of bases not matched to a gene: 9. From germline, CDR1 is SGHTA and CDR2 FQGTGA. The CDR3 length is 17 residues. CDR3: CASSLRPPASGGETQYF. In nucleotides, the CDR3 is TGTGCCAGCAGCTTAAGGCCCCCAGCTAGCGGGGGGGAGACCCAGTACTTC.

In this sample, this clone turned up a few times. This rearrangement joins TRBV11-2 to TRBJ2-7; unclear D gene. Germline CDR1 reads SGHAT; CDR2 reads FQNNGV. V lost 6 bases and J lost 1, with 19 bases in between. The CDR3 sequence is 16 residues long. CDR3 nucleotide sequence: TGTGCCAGCAGGCGTACCGGACGGATGTCATCCTACGAGCAGTACTTC. Translated, it gives CASRRTGRMSSYEQYF.

The chain uses TRBV4-1 and TRBJ2-7; 13 bases match TRBD2. CDR3 length: 16 amino acids. V shed 1 base, J shed 4 bases, and the junction held 4 bases outside the gene matches. Germline lookup yields CDR1 MGHRA and CDR2 YSYEKL. As DNA, the CDR3 is TGCGCCAGCAGCCAAGGGGGACTAGCGGGGATTTACGAGCAGTACTTC. Its translation: CASSQGGLAGIYEQYF.

The J gene is TRBJ2-3, the V gene TRBV6-5; 9 bases line up with TRBD2. J gave up 5 bases and V 6 bases, and 9 bases lay outside the gene matches. There are 15 residues in the CDR3. Germline values: CDR1 MNHEY, CDR2 SVGAGI. This CDR3 reads CASSPRGGRGDTQYF. The CDR3, as DNA: TGTGCCAGCAGCCCCCGGGGCGGGAGGGGAGATACGCAGTATTTT.

This clone appeared once. The chain links TRBV19 to TRBJ1-1; D uncertain. The CDR3 extends over 12 amino acids. Trimming removed 0 bases from V and 6 bases from J, with 5 bases in between. Germline V CDR1 and CDR2: LNHDA, SQIVND (reference sequence). The CDR3 nucleotides read TGTGCCAGTAGTATAGATGGGGCTGAAGCTTTCTTT. Translating it yields CASSIDGAEAFF. Filled out from reference TRBV19 and TRBJ1-1, the complete variable domain reads DGGITQSPKYLFRKEGQNVTLSCEQNLNHDAMYWYRQDPGQGLRLIYYSQIVNDFQKGDIAEGYSVSREKKESFPLTVTSAQKNPTAFYLCASSIDGAEAFFGQGTRLTVV.

The chain couples TRBV2 to TRBJ1-1, with 9 bases lining up with TRBD1. The V gene's germline CDR1 is SNHLY and CDR2 FYNNEI. The CDR3 totals 14 residues. The V gene end was trimmed by 6 bases and the J gene end by 7 bases; junction bases not matched to a gene: 9. The chain's CDR3 is CASRIQGAFGEAFF. The CDR3 nucleotides read TGTGCCAGCAGGATACAGGGGGCTTTCGGTGAAGCTTTCTTT.

The V call is TRBV7-2, the J call TRBJ2-2, with TRBD1 matching 7 bases. With 6 bases clipped from V and 1 base from J, the junction kept 5 bases outside the gene matches. Germline assignment: CDR1 SGHTA and CDR2 FQGNSA. This CDR3 has 15 residues. CDR3 protein: CASSFRDRNTGELFF. The CDR3 DNA is TGTGCCAGCAGTTTCCGGGACAGGAACACCGGGGAGCTGTTTTTT.

The chain recombines TRBV28 with TRBJ2-5; TRBD1 is a possible D gene (6 bases). Trimming cost V 5 bases and J 2 bases, with 18 bases left between them. The CDR3 loop spans 16 amino acids. Looked up from germline, CDR1 is MDHEN and CDR2 is SYDVKM. CDR3 in DNA: TGTGCCAGCAGTCCCACCTCAGGTACAGGGCAAGAGACCCAGTACTTC. It translates to CASSPTSGTGQETQYF.

The chain employs TRBV7-9 and TRBJ1-2; D is unresolved. Trimming removed 1 base from V and 10 bases from J, with 10 bases in between. The CDR3 consists of 12 residues. The V gene's germline CDR1 is SEHNR and CDR2 FQNEAQ (reference sequence). The CDR3 spells CASSLGSGAYTF. Written as DNA, the CDR3 is TGTGCCAGCAGCTTAGGTAGTGGTGCCTACACCTTC.

This clone occurred once. The chain combines TRBV19 with TRBJ2-1, with 9 bases matching TRBD1. Germline V gene data show CDR1 as LNHDA and CDR2 as SQIVND (reference sequence). V lost 7 bases, J lost 10 bases, and 14 bases stayed unmatched. The CDR3 is 15 amino acids. CDR3 sequence: CASTLGTGYWEEQFF. The CDR3 DNA is TGTGCCAGTACTCTCGGGACAGGGTATTGGGAAGAGCAGTTCTTC.

This clone has only a few counts. V and J are TRBV21-1 and TRBJ2-7; TRBD2 is taken as the D call from the table, unchecked against the DNA. TRBV21-1 is classified as a pseudogene. The CDR3 consists of 20 residues. The CDR3 DNA sequence: TGTGCCAGCAGCACCGATGGGGGACTAGCGGAGCCGCCCAGCTCCTACGAGCAGTACTTC. It yields the protein CASSTDGGLAEPPSSYEQYF.

V is TRBV7-9 and J is TRBJ2-1, with 9 bases that match TRBD2. The CDR3 runs to 14 residues. V shed 1 base, J shed 7 bases, and the junction held 2 bases outside the gene matches. The germline gives CDR1 SEHNR, CDR2 FQNEAQ (reference sequence). The DNA for the CDR3 is TGTGCCAGCAGCTTAGTGCGGGGGGGAAATGAGCAGTTCTTC. Translation: CASSLVRGGNEQFF.

This clone was counted a single time. The rearrangement uses TRBV9 and TRBJ2-2, with D possibly being TRBD1 (6 bases). The length of the CDR3 is 13 residues. Germline V gene lookup returns CDR1 SGDLS and CDR2 YYNGEE. Trimming stripped 4 bases from V and 4 bases from J, with 8 bases between. The CDR3 bases are TGTGCCAGCAGCACGGACAGCACCGGGGAGCTGTTTTTT. It specifies CASSTDSTGELFF.

The V gene is TRBV27, the J gene TRBJ1-1; D gene uncertain. Trimming took off 0 bases at V and 1 base at J, with 9 bases between the two ends. The CDR3 loop spans 15 amino acids. Germline lookup yields CDR1 MNHEY and CDR2 SMNVEV (reference sequence). The CDR3 protein is CASSLSLRGNTEAFF. The DNA of the CDR3 is TGTGCCAGCAGTTTATCCCTACGGGGGAACACTGAAGCTTTCTTT.

This clone has a handful of counts. The chain's CDR3 is CASSDSWKGEAFF. The CDR3 nucleotides read TGTGCCAGCAGTGACTCATGGAAGGGGGAAGCTTTCTTT. The chain links TRBV6-4 to TRBJ1-1; D possibly corresponds to TRBD1 (5 bases). Deletions cut 0 bases from V and 8 bases from J, with 10 bases between. Germline V gene lookup returns CDR1 MRHNA and CDR2 SNTAGT. The CDR3 is 13 residues long.

Relative to its sample, this clone is medium-sized. The chain has TRBV5-4 and TRBJ2-7, with 10 nucleotides matching TRBD2. Germline loops: CDR1 SGHNT, CDR2 YYREEE (reference sequence). The J segment lost 7 bases and the V segment lost 1 base, leaving 5 bases of the junction unmatched. The CDR3 contains 14 residues. The CDR3 nucleotides are TGTGCCAGCAGCTTGAGGACTAGCGGCCATGAGCAGTACTTC. It encodes CASSLRTSGHEQYF.

CDR3 nucleotides: TGCAGTGCTAGACTTCTAGATGGCTACACCTTC. Encoded protein: CSARLLDGYTF. The gene calls are TRBV20-1 and TRBJ1-2; D unresolved. Trimming stripped 2 bases from V and 6 bases from J, with 7 bases between. The CDR3 length is 11 residues. Germline values: CDR1 DFQATT, CDR2 SNEGSKA (reference sequence).

The table lists this clone with a count of one. The rearrangement joins TRBV5-1 to TRBJ2-7; D is uncertain. Germline CDR1 SGHRS, CDR2 YFSETQ. This CDR3 contains 13 residues. Trimming took 2 bases from V and 3 from J, leaving 9 bases between them. CDR3 sequence (DNA): TGCGCCAGCAGCTTAGGCAGCTTCTACGAGCAGTACTTC. This codes for CASSLGSFYEQYF.

The rearrangement joins TRBV5-4 to TRBJ2-1, with 9 bases fitting TRBD1. The CDR3 covers 15 residues. V lost 2 bases and J lost 6; bases outside the gene matches: 6. Germline V lookup: CDR1 SGHNT, CDR2 YYREEE (reference sequence). CDR3 bases: TGTGCCAGCAGCTTTATGGGACAGGGTATCAATGAGCAGTTCTTC. Protein sequence: CASSFMGQGINEQFF. Looking up the rest from reference TRBV5-4 and TRBJ2-1 gives the full variable domain: ETGVTQSPTHLIKTRGQQVTLRCSSQSGHNTVSWYQQALGQGPQFIFQYYREEENGRGNFPPRFSGLQFPNYSSELNVNALELDDSALYLCASSFMGQGINEQFFGPGTRLTVL.

V and J are TRBV27 and TRBJ2-3; possible D gene TRBD2, 7 bases. In germline, CDR1 is MNHEY, CDR2 SMNVEV (reference sequence). This CDR3 contains 15 residues. V gave up 5 bases and J gave up 8 bases, with 20 bases separating them. CDR3 DNA: TGTGCCAGCAGTCCTAGGGGGGCGGGAGAAGGTACGCAGTATTTT. It yields the protein CASSPRGAGEGTQYF.

This chain uses TRBV6-5 with TRBJ1-2, with D perhaps matching TRBD1 (5 bases). Germline lookup yields CDR1 MNHEY and CDR2 SVGAGI. Trimming left V 10 bases short and J 0 bases short, with 9 bases between. CDR3 length equals 12 residues. The CDR3 is CATYRPNYGYTF. The CDR3 nucleotides read TGTGCCACGTACAGGCCTAACTATGGCTACACCTTC.